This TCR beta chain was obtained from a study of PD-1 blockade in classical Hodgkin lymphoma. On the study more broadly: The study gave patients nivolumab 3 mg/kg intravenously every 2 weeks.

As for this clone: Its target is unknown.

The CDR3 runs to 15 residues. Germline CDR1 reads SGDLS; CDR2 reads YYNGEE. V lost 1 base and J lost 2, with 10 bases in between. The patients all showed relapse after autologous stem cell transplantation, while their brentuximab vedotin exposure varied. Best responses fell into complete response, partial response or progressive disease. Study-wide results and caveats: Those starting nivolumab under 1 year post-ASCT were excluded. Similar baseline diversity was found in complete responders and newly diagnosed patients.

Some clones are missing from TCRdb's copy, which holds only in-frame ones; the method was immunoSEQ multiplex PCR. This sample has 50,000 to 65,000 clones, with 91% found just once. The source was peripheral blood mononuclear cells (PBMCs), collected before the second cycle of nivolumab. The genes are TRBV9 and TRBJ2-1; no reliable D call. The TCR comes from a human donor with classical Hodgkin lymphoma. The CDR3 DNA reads TGTGCCAGCAGCGTATATGTGGGCCCCTACAATGAGCAGTTCTTC. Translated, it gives CASSVYVGPYNEQFF.